Below, 14 T cell receptor beta chains from the same sample are listed, as sequenced in a study of blood T cell repertoires in COVID-19. This table comes from immunoSEQ multiplex PCR, and its TCRdb copy is limited to in-frame clones, with some not included. The sample includes 200,000 to 300,000 clones, 80% to 85% of them seen just once. Sequenced sample: peripheral blood. Every receptor here comes from a man aged 40-49 years with acute or convalescent COVID-19.

The chain employs TRBV6-2 or TRBV6-3 and TRBJ1-5, with 9 bases that match TRBD1. The CDR3 sequence is 16 residues long. V shed 4 bases and J 6 bases; nucleotides not matched to a gene: 10. CDR1 and CDR2 (germline): MNHEY, SVGEGT. The DNA for the CDR3 is TGTGCCAGCAGTTCCGCCGGGACAGGGAAGCGTCAGCCCCAGCATTTT. This translates into CASSSAGTGKRQPQHF.

To note about this clone: Other DNA sequences in this sample translate to the same CDR3. The V call is TRBV5-1, the J call TRBJ1-3; weak D call: TRBD1 (6 bases). This CDR3 has 15 residues. Germline V gene sequence: CDR1 SGHRS, CDR2 YFSETQ. Trimming left V 0 bases short and J 4 bases short, with 11 bases between. The chain's CDR3 is CASSLAAGAGNTIYF. CDR3 coding DNA: TGCGCCAGCAGCTTGGCCGCGGGGGCCGGAAACACCATATATTTT.

V usage is TRBV7-3 and J usage is TRBJ2-1; TRBD2 matches 8 bases. The germline CDR1 and CDR2 sequences are SGHTA and FQGTGA. CDR3 length equals 15 residues. Trimming at V came to 4 bases and at J to 8 bases, leaving 10 bases not matched to a gene. Here the CDR3 DNA reads TGTGCCAGCAGCTATCTAAGCGGGAGTCAAGATGAGCAGTTCTTC. As protein: CASSYLSGSQDEQFF.

The chain couples TRBV5-5 to TRBJ1-3, with D perhaps matching TRBD1 (6 bases). CDR3 length: 16 amino acids. V shed 0 bases and J shed 0 bases, with 10 bases lying between them. Germline V lookup: CDR1 SGHKS, CDR2 YYEKEE (reference sequence). CDR3 loop: CASSLGGQTSGNTIYF. CDR3 nucleotide sequence: TGTGCCAGCAGCTTGGGAGGACAGACCTCTGGAAACACCATATATTTT.

The count of this clone is one. CDR3 in amino acids: CASTTSTGINEKLFF. CDR3 DNA sequence: TGTGCCAGTACTACTTCGACAGGGATCAATGAAAAACTGTTTTTT. The J gene is TRBJ1-4, the V gene TRBV19, with 7 bases matching TRBD1. This CDR3 is 15 amino acids long. Unmatched junction bases numbered 10, after V lost 7 bases and J lost 5 bases. Per germline, CDR1 LNHDA and CDR2 SQIVND (reference sequence).

The chain is built from TRBV13 and TRBJ2-5; a weak D match, TRBD2 (6 bases). There are 15 residues in the CDR3. Per the germline V gene, CDR1 is PRHDT and CDR2 is FYEKMQ (reference sequence). V shed 3 bases and J shed 5 bases, with 16 bases lying between them. The CDR3 here is CASSFTGVGPETQYF. CDR3 nucleotides: TGTGCCAGCAGCTTCACGGGAGTAGGGCCGGAGACCCAGTACTTC.

The chain has TRBV10-3 and TRBJ2-1; 9 nucleotides line up with TRBD2. The J segment lost 7 bases and the V segment lost 0 bases, leaving 10 bases of the junction unmatched. Germline V lookup: CDR1 ENHRY, CDR2 SYGVKD. This CDR3 has 17 amino acids. In nucleotides, the CDR3 is TGTGCCATCAGTGAGTCGATTCCGACTAGCGGAGGGAATGAGCAGTTCTTC. Encoded protein: CAISESIPTSGGNEQFF.

The CDR3 protein is CASSSLGQGYEQYF. For the CDR3, the DNA is TGTGCCAGCAGTTCCCTGGGACAGGGCTACGAGCAGTACTTC. V usage is TRBV28 and J usage is TRBJ2-7, with 9 bases that match TRBD1. This CDR3 comprises 14 residues. Germline lookup yields CDR1 MDHEN and CDR2 SYDVKM. Unmatched junction bases numbered 4, after V lost 4 bases and J lost 3 bases.

The table lists this clone with a few counts. The chain joins TRBV6-2 or TRBV6-3 to TRBJ2-7; D not resolved. V was trimmed by 2 bases and J by 2 bases, leaving 10 bases between them. The CDR3 is 14 amino acids. Germline lookup yields CDR1 MNHEY and CDR2 SVGEGT. Here the CDR3 DNA reads TGTGCCAGCAGTTACCCTCCGAGGACCTACGAGCAGTACTTC. As protein: CASSYPPRTYEQYF.

The genes are TRBV6-2 or TRBV6-3 and TRBJ1-4; no clear D. V dropped 2 bases and J dropped 2 bases, with 9 bases sitting between them. This CDR3 spans 15 amino acids. Looked up from germline, CDR1 is MNHEY and CDR2 is SVGEGT. CDR3 coding DNA: TGTGCCAGCAGTTACCTCCGCGGGACTAATGAAAAACTGTTTTTT. As protein: CASSYLRGTNEKLFF.

The rearrangement joins TRBV27 to TRBJ2-5; 9 bases map to TRBD1. Trimming removed 5 bases from V and 5 bases from J; junction bases left unmatched: 9. Germline lookup yields CDR1 MNHEY and CDR2 SMNVEV (reference sequence). This CDR3 has 15 amino acids. CDR3 bases: TGTGCCAGCAGTCCGAGGACAGGGGTGGGCGAGACCCAGTACTTC. Its protein product is CASSPRTGVGETQYF.

The rearrangement joins TRBV7-6 to TRBJ1-3; TRBD1 matches 8 bases. V was clipped by 5 bases and J by 3 bases; unmatched bases: 6. The CDR3 runs to 15 residues. The germline V gene encodes CDR1 SGHVS and CDR2 FNYEAQ. CDR3 amino acids: CASSRQTGDGNTIYF. The DNA of the CDR3 is TGTGCCAGCAGCCGTCAGACAGGGGATGGAAACACCATATATTTT. Based on the CDR3 plus reference TRBV7-6 and TRBJ1-3, the full variable domain is GAGVSQSPRYKVTKRGQDVALRCDPISGHVSLYWYRQALGQGPEFLTYFNYEAQQDKSGLPNDRFSAERPEGSISTLTIQRTEQRDSAMYRCASSRQTGDGNTIYFGEGSWLTVV.

This clone was seen more than once but under ten times. The chain carries TRBV2 and TRBJ2-5; D gene uncertain. Per the germline V gene, CDR1 is SNHLY and CDR2 is FYNNEI. V was cut by 6 bases and J by 10 bases, with 12 bases left in between. The CDR3 is 11 amino acids. CDR3 DNA sequence: TGTGCCAGCAGGGTCGCCCAGAACCAGTACTTC. It is translated as CASRVAQNQYF.

The chain carries TRBV19 and TRBJ2-3; TRBD2 might be the D (6 bases). Trimming removed 3 bases from V and 4 bases from J, with 20 bases in between. Germline CDR1 is LNHDA and CDR2 is SQIVND (reference sequence). The CDR3 spans 17 residues. The DNA of the CDR3 is TGTGCCAGTAGTATGGACCTCCCAGCGGAGGGTCCAGATACGCAGTATTTT. This sequence encodes CASSMDLPAEGPDTQYF.